One T cell receptor (beta chain) is described in this entry. Seattle's cohort entered during active infection and was followed longitudinally. This sample is drawn from a study of blood T cell repertoires in COVID-19. Study as a whole: Some COVID-19 samples were acute and others convalescent; all came from the United States, Italy and Spain. PBMCs, B-cell-depleted T cells, or T cells were the source of the cDNA or gDNA that made up the material.

As handled by the study authors: How many nucleated cells were present was estimated from reference gene primer amplification. This table comes from immunoSEQ multiplex PCR, and its TCRdb copy is limited to in-frame clones, with some not included. That table supplies the V and J calls and clone size; D and trimming were determined from the DNA. The repertoire consists of fewer than 200,000 clones, with 80% to 90% occurring once and the leading ten covering around 13%. CDR3 length: 18 residues. Germline V CDR1 and CDR2: SGHDT, YYEEEE. V gave up 0 bases and J gave up 6 bases, with 19 bases separating them.

The specimen sequenced was peripheral blood. This TCR derives from a woman in her 70s with COVID-19, enrolled during active disease. The chain is built from TRBV5-6 and TRBJ2-6; TRBD2 might be the D (5 bases). The CDR3 spells CASSLVEGISTMANVLTF. In DNA form, the CDR3 reads TGTGCCAGCAGCTTGGTTGAGGGAATATCAACGATGGCCAACGTCCTGACTTTC. The entire variable domain, with the rest obtained from reference TRBV5-6 and TRBJ2-6, is as follows: DAGVTQSPTHLIKTRGQQVTLRCSPKSGHDTVSWYQQALGQGPQFIFQYYEEEERQRGNFPDRFSGHQFPNYSSELNVNALLLGDSALYLCASSLVEGISTMANVLTFGAGSRLTVL.